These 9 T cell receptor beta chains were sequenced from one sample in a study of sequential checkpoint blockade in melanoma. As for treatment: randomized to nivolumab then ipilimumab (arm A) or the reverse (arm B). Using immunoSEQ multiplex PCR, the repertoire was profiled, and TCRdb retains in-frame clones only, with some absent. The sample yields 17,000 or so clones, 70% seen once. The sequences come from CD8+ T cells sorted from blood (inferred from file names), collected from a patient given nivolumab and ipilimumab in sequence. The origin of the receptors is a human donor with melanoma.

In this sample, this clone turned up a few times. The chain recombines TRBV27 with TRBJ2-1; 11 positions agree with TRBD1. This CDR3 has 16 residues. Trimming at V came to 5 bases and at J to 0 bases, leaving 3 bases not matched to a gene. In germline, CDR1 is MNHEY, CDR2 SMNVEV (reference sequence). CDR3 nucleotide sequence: TGTGCCAGCAGTGTCGGACAGGGGGCCTCCTACAATGAGCAGTTCTTC. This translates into CASSVGQGASYNEQFF.

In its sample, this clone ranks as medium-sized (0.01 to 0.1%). As DNA, the CDR3 is TGCGCCAGTCGGACAGGGGAGGAACAGCCCCAGCATTTT. Its translation is CASRTGEEQPQHF. V is TRBV10-1 and J is TRBJ1-5, with TRBD1 matching over 9 bases. The CDR3 spans 13 residues. Germline CDR1 WNHNN, CDR2 SYGVQD (reference sequence). V lost 9 bases, J lost 7 bases, and 7 bases stayed unmatched.

CDR3 nucleotides: TGTGCCAGCAGTCTTCCCAGGGGTGGAACCTACGAGCAGTACTTC. It specifies CASSLPRGGTYEQYF. The V gene is TRBV7-8, the J gene TRBJ2-7; weak D call: TRBD1 (6 bases). The CDR3 has 15 residues. V was shortened by 6 bases and J by 2 bases, with 17 bases between the two germline ends. Germline loops: CDR1 SGHVS, CDR2 FQNEAQ.

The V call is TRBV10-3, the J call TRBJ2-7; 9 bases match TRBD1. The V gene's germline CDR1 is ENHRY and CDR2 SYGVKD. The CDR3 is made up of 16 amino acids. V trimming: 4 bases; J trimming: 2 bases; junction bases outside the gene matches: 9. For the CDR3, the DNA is TGTGCCATCAGTGGGTTGGGGACAGGGAAAGCCTACGAGCAGTACTTC. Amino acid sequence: CAISGLGTGKAYEQYF.

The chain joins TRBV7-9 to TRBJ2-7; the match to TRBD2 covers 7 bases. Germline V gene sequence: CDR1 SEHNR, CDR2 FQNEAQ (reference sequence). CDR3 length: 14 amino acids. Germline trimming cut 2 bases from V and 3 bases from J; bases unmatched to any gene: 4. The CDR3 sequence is CASSLRASGYEQYF. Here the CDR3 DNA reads TGTGCCAGCAGCTTACGGGCTAGCGGCTACGAGCAGTACTTC.

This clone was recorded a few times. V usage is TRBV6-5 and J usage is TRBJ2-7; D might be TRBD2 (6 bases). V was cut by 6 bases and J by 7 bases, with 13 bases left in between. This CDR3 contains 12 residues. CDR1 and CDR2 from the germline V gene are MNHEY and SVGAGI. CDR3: CASRMRGLEQYF. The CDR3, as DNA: TGTGCCAGCAGGATGAGGGGACTGGAGCAGTACTTC.

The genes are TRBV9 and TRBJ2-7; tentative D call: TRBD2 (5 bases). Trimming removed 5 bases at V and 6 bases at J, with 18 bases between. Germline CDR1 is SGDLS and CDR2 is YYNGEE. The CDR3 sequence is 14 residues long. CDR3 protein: CASSPSGVSFEQYF. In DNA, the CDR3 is TGTGCCAGCAGTCCCTCCGGGGTTTCATTCGAGCAGTACTTC.

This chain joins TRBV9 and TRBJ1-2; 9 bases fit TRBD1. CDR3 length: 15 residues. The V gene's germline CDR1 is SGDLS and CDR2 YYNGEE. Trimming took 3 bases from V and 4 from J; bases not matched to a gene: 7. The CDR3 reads CASSAPGQGGYGYTF. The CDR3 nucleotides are TGTGCCAGCAGCGCCCCGGGACAGGGAGGCTATGGCTACACCTTC.

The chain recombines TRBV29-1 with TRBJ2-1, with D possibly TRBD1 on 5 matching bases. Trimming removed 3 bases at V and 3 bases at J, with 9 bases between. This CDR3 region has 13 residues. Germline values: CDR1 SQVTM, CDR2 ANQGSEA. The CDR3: CSVDRQNYNEQFF. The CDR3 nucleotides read TGCAGCGTTGACAGACAGAACTACAATGAGCAGTTCTTC.